This T cell receptor beta chain emerged from a study of T cell responses to AZD1222 COVID-19 vaccine. CDR3 length: 14 amino acids. Germline V gene lookup returns CDR1 MNHEY and CDR2 SVGEGT. J gave up 5 bases and V 2 bases, and 6 bases lay outside the gene matches. The sample holds a few counts of this clone. Its antigen is undetermined. Notes on the study in general: Per reports, nearly half of all spike-specific TCRs target regions that are unmutated in variants. Distributed over spike, vaccine-associated CD4 TCRs predominated at 160-218 and 743-854. Sampled repertoires all dated from after the peak T cell response.

Produced via immunoSEQ multiplex PCR; TCRdb's table is partial and in-frame only. The sample includes tens of thousands of clones, roughly 85% of them seen just once. The genes are TRBV6-2 or TRBV6-3 and TRBJ2-7; 7 bases are a match to TRBD1. This TCR was recovered from an adult in good health. The sample was peripheral blood, taken on day 0 of AZD1222 vaccination. The DNA of the CDR3 is TGTGCCAGCAGTTACCTTGACAGGGAAGACGAGCAGTACTTC. Protein sequence: CASSYLDREDEQYF.